This T cell receptor beta chain stems from a study of CD8+ T cells in alopecia areata. Germline lookup yields CDR1 SGHRS and CDR2 YFSETQ. V was cut by 4 bases and J by 4 bases, with 12 bases left in between. This CDR3 comprises 13 residues. Once RNA had been extracted, it was reverse transcribed into cDNA to act as the sequencing template. Sequencing was performed with immunoSEQ multiplex PCR; in TCRdb, only in-frame clones are kept and a portion is missing. The sample lists 130,000 to 150,000 clones, less than 65% occurring once. Sequences were obtained from CD8+ T cells sorted from blood. This receptor was taken from a human donor in good health. The chain couples TRBV5-1 to TRBJ2-7; weak D call: TRBD1 (6 bases). The CDR3 nucleotides are TGCGCCAGCAGCCCAGGGACAATTTACGAGCAGTACTTC. Translating it yields CASSPGTIYEQYF.